The 24 T cell receptor beta chains reported below all come from one sample, sequenced in a study of cytomegalovirus exposure and HLA in healthy donors. Using immunoSEQ multiplex PCR, the repertoire was profiled, and TCRdb retains in-frame clones only, with some absent. The data show about 130,000 clones, around 94% seen once. Sequencing was performed on PBMCs. The receptors stem from a young woman in good health and CMV-seronegative.

The V gene is TRBV2, the J gene TRBJ1-4, with TRBD1 matching 9 bases. CDR1 and CDR2 (germline): SNHLY, FYNNEI. The CDR3 has 18 amino acids. Unmatched junction bases numbered 13, after V lost 8 bases and J lost 0 bases. The DNA of the CDR3 is TGTGCCAGCGGCCTGTCCTGGGACAGGGATCCAACTAATGAAAAACTGTTTTTT. The encoded protein is CASGLSWDRDPTNEKLFF.

This chain links TRBV29-1 with TRBJ2-2; 11 nucleotides match TRBD1. There are 14 residues in the CDR3. V gave up 6 bases and J gave up 4 bases; unmatched junction bases: 4. CDR1 is SQVTM and CDR2 is ANQGSEA in the germline V gene. This CDR3 is CSVTGTGGTGELFF. The CDR3 coding sequence is TGCAGCGTCACCGGGACAGGGGGCACCGGGGAGCTGTTTTTT.

The chain carries TRBV9 and TRBJ1-1; the match to TRBD1 covers 11 bases. This CDR3 has 13 amino acids. After removal of 4 bases from V and 11 bases from J, the junction contained 7 bases not matched to a gene. CDR1 is SGDLS, CDR2 YYNGEE, per germline. The CDR3 nucleotides read TGTGCCAGCAGCTTAGGACAGGGGGCAGGGGCTTTCTTT. This sequence encodes CASSLGQGAGAFF.

This clone was observed once. This chain connects TRBV9 to TRBJ2-1, with TRBD2 matching 7 bases. Germline V gene sequence: CDR1 SGDLS, CDR2 YYNGEE. The V segment lost 5 bases and the J segment 5 bases; nucleotides outside the gene matches: 7. CDR3 size: 14 residues. CDR3 region: CASSPWRENNEQFF. Written as DNA, the CDR3 is TGTGCCAGCAGTCCCTGGCGGGAGAACAATGAGCAGTTCTTC.

This clone was seen a single time. The chain is built from TRBV27 and TRBJ2-3; D perhaps matches TRBD2 (7 bases). Trimming took off 5 bases at V and 6 bases at J, with 15 bases between the two ends. Germline CDR1 and CDR2: MNHEY and SMNVEV (reference sequence). The CDR3 covers 14 residues. The DNA of the CDR3 is TGTGCCAGCAGTCTCGGACTAGGGGGGGATACGCAGTATTTT. Translating it yields CASSLGLGGDTQYF.

Of note for this clone: A read error may account for a junction end that differs from germline. The chain employs TRBV6-1 and TRBJ2-2; D not certain. Germline values: CDR1 MNHNS, CDR2 SASEGT. The CDR3 is made up of 15 amino acids. CDR3 in DNA: TGTGCCAGCAGCGAAGCTATGACTTCGACCGGGGAGCTGTTTTTT. It yields the protein CASSEAMTSTGELFF.

This rearrangement joins TRBV2 to TRBJ2-5, with TRBD2 matching over 8 bases. V lost 11 bases to trimming and J lost 9 bases; unmatched junction nucleotides: 11. CDR1 is SNHLY, CDR2 FYNNEI, per germline. The CDR3 has 12 residues. CDR3 protein: CAGLAGGPPQYF. CDR3 bases: TGTGCCGGGCTCGCGGGGGGTCCCCCCCAGTACTTC. The full variable domain, completed using reference TRBV2 and TRBJ2-5, is EPEVTQTPSHQVTQMGQEVILRCVPISNHLYFYWYRQILGQKVEFLVSFYNNEISEKSEIFDDQFSVERPDGSNFTLKIRSTKLEDSAMYFCAGLAGGPPQYFGPGTRLLVL.

The chain has TRBV7-8 and TRBJ2-5, with D possibly TRBD2 on 6 matching bases. Germline CDR1 is SGHVS and CDR2 is FQNEAQ. The CDR3 loop spans 15 amino acids. Trimming left V 1 base short and J 5 bases short, with 14 bases between. Written as DNA, the CDR3 is TGTGCCAGCAGCTTAGTGGGGGGAGCCGGGGAGACCCAGTACTTC. It yields the protein CASSLVGGAGETQYF.

This chain uses TRBV7-9 with TRBJ1-5; 10 bases line up with TRBD1. After removal of 5 bases from V and 5 bases from J, the junction contained 3 bases not matched to a gene. CDR3 length: 14 amino acids. Germline V gene lookup returns CDR1 SEHNR and CDR2 FQNEAQ (reference sequence). The CDR3 DNA reads as TGTGCCAGCAGCCTCGGGACAGGGGATCAGCCCCAGCATTTT. As protein: CASSLGTGDQPQHF. Full variable domain (remainder filled in from reference TRBV7-9 and TRBJ1-5): DTGVSQNPRHKITKRGQNVTFRCDPISEHNRLYWYRQTLGQGPEFLTYFQNEAQLEKSRLLSDRFSAERPKGSFSTLEIQRTEQGDSAMYLCASSLGTGDQPQHFGDGTRLSIL.

The chain recombines TRBV28 with TRBJ2-1; 9 nucleotides align to TRBD1. J was trimmed by 7 bases and V by 6 bases; bases with no gene match: 13. This CDR3 is built from 16 residues. The V gene's germline CDR1 is MDHEN and CDR2 SYDVKM. The CDR3 protein is CASSPFTGGFENEQFF. For the CDR3, the DNA is TGTGCCAGCAGCCCCTTTACAGGGGGCTTTGAAAATGAGCAGTTCTTC.

A few counts support this clone. The DNA of the CDR3 is TGTGCCAGCAGAACGGTTCAGGGTGACTATGGCTACACCTTC. Its translation: CASRTVQGDYGYTF. The V gene is TRBV6-6, the J gene TRBJ1-2, with a tentative D call TRBD1 (5 bases). The V gene lost 6 bases and the J gene lost 3 bases, with 14 bases spanning the gap. The CDR3 covers 14 residues. Germline values: CDR1 MNHNY, CDR2 SVGAGI (reference sequence).

The chain couples TRBV10-3 to TRBJ2-5, with D unclear. Germline CDR1 reads ENHRY; CDR2 reads SYGVKD. The germline V and J ends were trimmed by 8 bases and 1 base, with 8 bases remaining between them. The CDR3 has 12 amino acids. The CDR3 protein is CAISQPQETQYF. The CDR3 DNA is TGTGCCATCTCACAACCCCAAGAGACCCAGTACTTC.

The rearrangement joins TRBV2 to TRBJ1-2; D not resolved. V dropped 10 bases and J dropped 5 bases, with 17 bases sitting between them. The CDR3 spans 13 residues. CDR1 and CDR2 (germline): SNHLY, FYNNEI. CDR3 nucleotides: TGTGCCAACCCCTCGGTCGGGGTTTATGGCTACACCTTC. Translating gives CANPSVGVYGYTF.

The genes are TRBV18 and TRBJ2-3; TRBD2 might be the D (5 bases). Trimming took 6 bases from V and 5 from J, leaving 12 bases between them. The CDR3 has 13 residues. Germline CDR1 reads KGHSH; CDR2 reads LQKENI. CDR3 region: CASSLASLDTQYF. CDR3 nucleotide sequence: TGTGCCAGCTCCCTCGCTAGCTTAGATACGCAGTATTTT.

The sample holds a few counts of this clone. This rearrangement joins TRBV9 to TRBJ2-1, with D possibly TRBD2 on 6 matching bases. In germline, CDR1 is SGDLS, CDR2 YYNGEE. CDR3 size: 15 residues. The V end lost 0 bases, the J end lost 6 bases, and 13 bases lay between the germline ends. This CDR3 is CASSVAGGAGNEQFF. CDR3 sequence (DNA): TGTGCCAGCAGCGTAGCCGGCGGGGCGGGCAATGAGCAGTTCTTC.

The rearrangement joins TRBV7-9 to TRBJ2-1; 9 nucleotides line up with TRBD2. Germline-derived CDR1 and CDR2 are SEHNR and FQNEAQ (reference sequence). V trimming: 1 base; J trimming: 7 bases; junction bases outside the gene matches: 5. This CDR3 spans 15 amino acids. The CDR3 DNA sequence: TGTGCCAGCAGCTTAGGCGGGAGGGCCAGAAATGAGCAGTTCTTC. Translating gives CASSLGGRARNEQFF.

The chain employs TRBV28 and TRBJ2-7; a weak D match, TRBD1 (5 bases). V was shortened by 5 bases and J by 1 base, with 15 bases between the two germline ends. This CDR3 contains 15 residues. Looked up from germline, CDR1 is MDHEN and CDR2 is SYDVKM. CDR3 sequence reads: CASSPPTDISYEQYF. The CDR3 DNA reads TGTGCCAGCAGTCCCCCAACGGACATTTCCTACGAGCAGTACTTC.

The chain joins TRBV28 to TRBJ2-1; possibly TRBD2 for D (7 bases). CDR3 size: 17 residues. Germline V CDR1 and CDR2: MDHEN, SYDVKM. Trimming took 5 bases from V and 9 from J, leaving 26 bases between them. In DNA, the CDR3 is TGTGCCAGCAGTCTGGTCGGGGGCCTGACTAGCCGGAGTGAGCAGTTCTTC. The encoded protein is CASSLVGGLTSRSEQFF. Supplemented by reference TRBV28 and TRBJ2-1, the full variable domain reads DVKVTQSSRYLVKRTGEKVFLECVQDMDHENMFWYRQDPGLGLRLIYFSYDVKMKEKGDIPEGYSVSREKKERFSLILESASTNQTSMYLCASSLVGGLTSRSEQFFGPGTRLTVL.

The chain uses TRBV6-5 and TRBJ2-1, with D uncertain. The CDR3 is made up of 12 amino acids. V lost 6 bases to trimming and J lost 4 bases, with 7 bases between them. Germline values: CDR1 MNHEY, CDR2 SVGAGI. CDR3 in DNA: TGTGCCAGCAGCCGAGATTACAATGAGCAGTTCTTC. It encodes CASSRDYNEQFF.

This sequence joins TRBV7-2 and TRBJ2-1, with 11 bases that match TRBD2. Germline V lookup: CDR1 SGHTA, CDR2 FQGNSA. Trimming took 4 bases from V and 5 from J; bases not matched to a gene: 4. This CDR3 is 15 amino acids long. Here the CDR3 reads CASSSNSGGDNEQFF. The CDR3 nucleotides are TGTGCCAGCAGCTCGAATAGCGGGGGGGACAATGAGCAGTTCTTC.

The chain uses TRBV12-5 and TRBJ1-5; tentatively, D is TRBD1 (6 bases). V was shortened by 6 bases and J by 0 bases, with 12 bases between the two germline ends. The CDR3 consists of 15 residues. The germline V gene has CDR1 LGHNT and CDR2 FRNRAP. In DNA, the CDR3 is TGTGCTAGTGGGTTACAGGGAAGTAGCAATCAGCCCCAGCATTTT. Translation gives CASGLQGSSNQPQHF.

The chain carries TRBV6-1 and TRBJ2-5; 8 bases are a match to TRBD2. CDR1 is MNHNS, CDR2 SASEGT, per germline. J was trimmed by 3 bases and V by 8 bases; bases with no gene match: 8. The CDR3 is made up of 14 amino acids. The CDR3 reads CASVHSGGKETQYF. The DNA of the CDR3 is TGTGCCAGCGTTCACAGCGGGGGTAAAGAGACCCAGTACTTC.

The gene calls are TRBV30 and TRBJ1-5; 8 nucleotides match TRBD1. The junction had 10 bases not matched to a gene; V was cut back by 3 bases and J by 3 bases. From germline, CDR1 is GTSNPN and CDR2 SVGIG (reference sequence). The CDR3 has 16 amino acids. The DNA for the CDR3 is TGTGCCTGGAGCGACCCAGACAGGGGAAACAATCAGCCCCAGCATTTT. This sequence encodes CAWSDPDRGNNQPQHF.

V gene TRBV4-1 combines with J gene TRBJ2-3; possible D gene TRBD1, 5 bases. V gave up 0 bases and J gave up 3 bases, with 19 bases separating them. The CDR3 length is 18 residues. Germline V gene lookup returns CDR1 MGHRA and CDR2 YSYEKL. The CDR3 reads CASSQDPPDDSYTDTQYF. The CDR3 coding sequence is TGCGCCAGCAGCCAAGATCCCCCCGACGACAGTTATACAGATACGCAGTATTTT.